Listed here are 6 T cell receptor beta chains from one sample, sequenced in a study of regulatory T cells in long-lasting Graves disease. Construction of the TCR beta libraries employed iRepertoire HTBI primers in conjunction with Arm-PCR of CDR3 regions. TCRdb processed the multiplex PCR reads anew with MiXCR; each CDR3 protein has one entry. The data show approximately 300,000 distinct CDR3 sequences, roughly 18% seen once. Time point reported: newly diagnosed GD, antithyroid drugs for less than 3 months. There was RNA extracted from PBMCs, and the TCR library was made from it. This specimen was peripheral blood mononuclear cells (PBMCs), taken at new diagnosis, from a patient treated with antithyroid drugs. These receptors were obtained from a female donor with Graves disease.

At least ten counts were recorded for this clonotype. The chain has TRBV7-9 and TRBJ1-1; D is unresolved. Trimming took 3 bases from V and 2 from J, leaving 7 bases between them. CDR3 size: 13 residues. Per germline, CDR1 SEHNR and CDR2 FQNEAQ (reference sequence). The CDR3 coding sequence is TGTGCCAGCAGCTTTAAAGGTAACACTGAAGCTTTCTTT. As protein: CASSFKGNTEAFF.

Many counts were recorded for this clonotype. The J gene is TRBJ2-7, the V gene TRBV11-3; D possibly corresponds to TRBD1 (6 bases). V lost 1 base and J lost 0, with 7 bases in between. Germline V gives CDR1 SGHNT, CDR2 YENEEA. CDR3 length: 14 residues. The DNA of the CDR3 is TGTGCCAGCAGCTTAGTGGGGGCCTCCTACGAGCAGTACTTC. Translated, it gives CASSLVGASYEQYF.

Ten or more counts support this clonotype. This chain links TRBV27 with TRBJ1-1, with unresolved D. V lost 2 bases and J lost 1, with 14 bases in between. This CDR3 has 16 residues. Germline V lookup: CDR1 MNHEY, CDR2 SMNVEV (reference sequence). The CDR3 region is CASSLLWAAANTEAFF. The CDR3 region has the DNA TGTGCCAGCAGTTTACTCTGGGCAGCCGCGAACACTGAAGCTTTCTTT.

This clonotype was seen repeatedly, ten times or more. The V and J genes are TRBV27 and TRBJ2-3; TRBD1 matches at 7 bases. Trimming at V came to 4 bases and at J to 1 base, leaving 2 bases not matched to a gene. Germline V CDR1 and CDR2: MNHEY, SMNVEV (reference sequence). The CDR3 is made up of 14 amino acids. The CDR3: CASSYRGRTDTQYF. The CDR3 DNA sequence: TGTGCCAGCAGTTACAGGGGACGCACAGATACGCAGTATTTT.

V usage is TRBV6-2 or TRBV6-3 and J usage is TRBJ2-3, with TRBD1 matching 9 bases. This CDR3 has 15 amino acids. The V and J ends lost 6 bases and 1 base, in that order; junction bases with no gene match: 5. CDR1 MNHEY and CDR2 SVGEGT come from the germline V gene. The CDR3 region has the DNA TGTGCCAGCAGCGGCCGGGACAGGGGCACAGATACGCAGTATTTT. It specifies CASSGRDRGTDTQYF.

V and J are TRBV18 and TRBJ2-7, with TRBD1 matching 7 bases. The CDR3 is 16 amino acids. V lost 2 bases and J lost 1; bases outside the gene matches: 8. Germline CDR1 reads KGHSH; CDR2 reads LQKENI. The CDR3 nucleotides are TGTGCCAGCTCACCAGAAAAGGGGGCAGGGTCCTACGAGCAGTACTTC. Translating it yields CASSPEKGAGSYEQYF.